This passage covers 10 T cell receptor beta chains from one sample sequenced in a study of blood T cell repertoires in COVID-19. Data came from immunoSEQ multiplex PCR; TCRdb stores just in-frame clones and leaves some out. The table shows approximately 50,000 clones, with around 90% occurring only once. Source material: peripheral blood. The receptors were gathered from a human donor in a cohort sampled during active COVID-19.

V and J are TRBV24-1 and TRBJ2-2, with 7 bases fitting TRBD1. CDR1 KGHDR and CDR2 SFDVKD come from the germline V gene. J gave up 6 bases and V 3 bases, and 12 bases lay outside the gene matches. There are 17 residues in the CDR3. The CDR3 coding sequence is TGTGCCACCAGTGATCGAACGACAGGGCCCAGAGCCGGGGAGCTGTTTTTT. Protein sequence: CATSDRTTGPRAGELFF.

This sequence joins TRBV10-1 and TRBJ2-7; 7 nucleotides agree with TRBD1. With 3 bases clipped from V and 5 bases from J, the junction kept 13 bases outside the gene matches. The CDR3 totals 16 residues. The germline CDR1 and CDR2 sequences are WNHNN and SYGVQD (reference sequence). The DNA of the CDR3 is TGCGCCAGCAGTGACGGGACCGGGACAGCTCGGGACGAGCAGTACTTC. Its protein is CASSDGTGTARDEQYF.

The chain combines TRBV6-1 with TRBJ2-7, with D tentatively TRBD2 (7 bases). CDR3 length: 15 residues. V lost 2 bases and J lost 9, with 20 bases in between. Germline V gene sequence: CDR1 MNHNS, CDR2 SASEGT. The CDR3 nucleotides read TGTGCCAGCAGTGAAACTAGGGGGGGCCTGAGCGGGCAGTACTTC. Protein product: CASSETRGGLSGQYF.

This rearrangement joins TRBV28 to TRBJ2-1, with 7 bases identical to TRBD2. Germline V lookup: CDR1 MDHEN, CDR2 SYDVKM. The CDR3 is 17 residues long. V gave up 6 bases and J gave up 0 bases; unmatched junction bases: 11. The CDR3 loop reads CASSKGLPKPSYNEQFF. The CDR3 DNA follows: TGTGCCAGCAGCAAGGGACTACCGAAACCCTCCTACAATGAGCAGTTCTTC.

The chain uses TRBV3-1 (or the pseudogene TRBV3-2) and TRBJ2-2, with D perhaps matching TRBD2 (5 bases). CDR3 length: 15 residues. V lost 5 bases and J 5 bases, leaving 15 bases between the germline ends. The germline V gene encodes CDR1 LGHDT and CDR2 YNNKEL (reference sequence). The CDR3 DNA is TGTGCCAGCAGCACTCTGGACGGAGGAACCGGGGAGCTGTTTTTT. Translated: CASSTLDGGTGELFF.

This clone came up a few times. J is TRBJ1-5 and V is TRBV19, with D perhaps TRBD1 (6 bases). Trimming took off 10 bases at V and 5 bases at J, with 15 bases between the two ends. The CDR3 is 13 amino acids. Germline-derived CDR1 and CDR2 are LNHDA and SQIVND (reference sequence). CDR3 DNA: TGTGCCACCAGAAGCCAGGGGCATCAGCCCCAGCATTTT. Translated, it gives CATRSQGHQPQHF.

This chain uses TRBV28 with TRBJ1-5; 7 bases match TRBD1. CDR3 size: 17 residues. Trimming removed 5 bases from V and 2 bases from J; junction bases left unmatched: 12. CDR1 and CDR2 from the germline V gene are MDHEN and SYDVKM. The CDR3 region is CASSTKTGPARNQPQHF. Written as DNA, the CDR3 is TGTGCCAGCAGTACCAAGACAGGGCCCGCACGCAATCAGCCCCAGCATTTT.

The rearrangement joins TRBV29-1 to TRBJ2-3, with D maybe TRBD1 (6 bases). The CDR3 covers 14 residues. Germline CDR1 reads SQVTM; CDR2 reads ANQGSEA. The ends were cut back, 2 bases at V and 2 bases at J, with 11 bases in the middle. The CDR3, as DNA: TGCAGCGTTGAACATGGACAGTTCACAGATACGCAGTATTTT. The encoded protein is CSVEHGQFTDTQYF.

J is TRBJ2-7 and V is TRBV5-4, with D tentatively TRBD1 (6 bases). CDR1 is SGHNT and CDR2 is YYREEE in the germline V gene (reference sequence). V dropped 4 bases and J dropped 0 bases, with 17 bases sitting between them. The CDR3 extends over 16 amino acids. The CDR3, as DNA: TGTGCCAGCAGCCCTCAAAGGGGGTTGAGCTCCTACGAGCAGTACTTC. Its protein is CASSPQRGLSSYEQYF.

This chain uses TRBV19 with TRBJ2-7; D possibly corresponds to TRBD1 (6 bases). Germline V CDR1 and CDR2: LNHDA, SQIVND (reference sequence). The CDR3 runs to 14 residues. Trimming pared 8 bases from V and 3 bases from J, leaving 17 bases between. CDR3 coding DNA: TGTGCCAGTCGACCTCGGGACAACGACTACGAGCAGTACTTC. Its translation: CASRPRDNDYEQYF.